These T cell receptor beta chains were read from a single sample in a study of cytomegalovirus exposure and HLA in healthy donors. Measured with immunoSEQ multiplex PCR; TCRdb has only the in-frame clones, and not every one. Seen here are under 300,000 clones, 90% observed once, and the top ten hold under 0.45%. What was sequenced was PBMCs. Source of these receptors: a woman under 30 in good health and CMV-seronegative. CDR3s include the opening cysteine and the closing phenylalanine or tryptophan. The listing skips clone size in some rows; elsewhere it reads once, few, many or a size class.

TRBV4-1 | . | CASSQGRTNEETQYF
TRBV28 | . | CASSFITGHAAGGLTDTQYF
TRBV4-1 | few | CASSFRTGYEQYF
TRBV28 | . | CASSFGQDNQPQHF
TRBV18 | . | CASSPSGRAYEQYF
TRBV4-3 | . | CASSQELAGGKRRPNEQFF
TRBV5-1 | . | CASRPTTGAREETQYF
TRBV9 | once | CASSVSRYNEQFF
TRBV28 | . | CASNGRGNEQFF
TRBV5-1 | . | CASRDGGGADTQYF
TRBV6-4 | . | CASSDSGGGSYNEQFF
TRBV11-3 | . | CASSPPDRGANEQFF
TRBV11-3 | . | CASSLDPALAGGPNTGELFF
TRBV28 | . | CASSSALSSYNSPLHF
TRBV7-6 | . | CASSERQGLNTEAFF
TRBV5-1 | . | CASSGTGEAGELFF
TRBV11-2 | . | CASSLDVGTAKTQYF
TRBV6-6 | . | CASSYPGHIYEQYF
TRBV7-6 | . | CASSLLMGAPEQYF
TRBV18 | . | CASSPRDTVTHTF
TRBV9 | . | CASSTLGQGTYGYTF
TRBV6-1 | . | CASSEDGSSYNEQFF
TRBV5-6 | . | CASSLAPGAGGAGELFF
TRBV6-5 | . | CASSAGEAETQYF
TRBV28 | . | CASRSGLDEAFF
TRBV15 | . | CATRHSGTGGLNEQFF
TRBV5-6 | . | CASSAPTEMNTEAFF
TRBV10-1 | few | CASSGRSSGELFF
TRBV10-3 | . | CAISRLAGTYNEQFF
TRBV7-8 | . | CASSPEPGTSIQYF
TRBV6-4 | . | CASSDAGGFNQPQHF
TRBV5-6 | . | CASTLGGFYGYTF
TRBV27 | . | CASSRQTQTTEMNTEAFF
TRBV19 | . | CASSKGQESSYNSPLHF
TRBV11-2 | . | CASSWQLAKKETQYF
TRBV7-8 | . | CASRPTGQPYEQYF
TRBV2 | . | CASSNRTVTRDTEAFF
TRBV11-2 | once | CASSPSDWNTEAFF
TRBV5-1 | . | CASSNQETQYF
TRBV7-2 | once | CASSLPVDLSTDTQYF
TRBV10-3 | . | CAISDLEHEQFF
TRBV7-9 | . | CASSLGWQGGETQYF
TRBV6-6 | . | CASSYLAGGANEQFF
TRBV7-9 | . | CASSAIRQQITDTQYF
TRBV9 | . | CASSVADSYNSPLHF
TRBV28 | . | CASSLRGTASDEQFF
TRBV11-2 | . | CASSLDRGLWASPLHF
TRBV5-1 | once | CASSPTLPSGGTTDTQYF
TRBV6-5 | once | CASYRGFNTEAFF
TRBV19 | once | CASSMRRDTEAFF
TRBV5-5 | . | CASSTDRGDEQYF